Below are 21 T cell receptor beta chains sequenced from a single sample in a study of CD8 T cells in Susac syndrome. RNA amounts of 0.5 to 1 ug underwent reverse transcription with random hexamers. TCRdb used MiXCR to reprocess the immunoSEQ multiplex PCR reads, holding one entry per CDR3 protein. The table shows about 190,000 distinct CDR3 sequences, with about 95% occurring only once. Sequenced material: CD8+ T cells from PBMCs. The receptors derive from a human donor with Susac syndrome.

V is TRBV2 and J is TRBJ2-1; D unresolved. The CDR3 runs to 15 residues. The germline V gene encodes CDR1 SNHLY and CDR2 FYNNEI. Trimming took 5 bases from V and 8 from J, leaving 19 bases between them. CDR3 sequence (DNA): TGTGCCAGCAGTACAACTCGGCTAGGGTCAGATGAGCAGTTCTTC. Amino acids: CASSTTRLGSDEQFF.

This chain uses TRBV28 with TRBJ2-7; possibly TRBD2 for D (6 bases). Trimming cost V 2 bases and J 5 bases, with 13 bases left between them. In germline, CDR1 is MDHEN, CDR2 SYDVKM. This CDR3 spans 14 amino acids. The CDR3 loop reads CASSLPSVENEQYF. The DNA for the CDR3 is TGTGCCAGCAGTTTACCTAGCGTGGAAAACGAGCAGTACTTC. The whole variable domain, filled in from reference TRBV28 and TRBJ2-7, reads DVKVTQSSRYLVKRTGEKVFLECVQDMDHENMFWYRQDPGLGLRLIYFSYDVKMKEKGDIPEGYSVSREKKERFSLILESASTNQTSMYLCASSLPSVENEQYFGPGTRLTVT.

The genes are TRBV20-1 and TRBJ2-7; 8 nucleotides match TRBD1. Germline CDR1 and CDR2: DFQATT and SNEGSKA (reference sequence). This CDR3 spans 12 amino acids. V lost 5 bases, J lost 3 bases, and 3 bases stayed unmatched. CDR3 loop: CSAGQGLYEQYF. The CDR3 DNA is TGCAGTGCTGGACAGGGCCTCTACGAGCAGTACTTC.

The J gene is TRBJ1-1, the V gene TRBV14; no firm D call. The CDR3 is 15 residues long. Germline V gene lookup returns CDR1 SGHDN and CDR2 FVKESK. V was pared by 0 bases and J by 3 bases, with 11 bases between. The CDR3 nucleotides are TGTGCCAGCAGCCAAGATAAGGGTTTTTACACTGAAGCTTTCTTT. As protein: CASSQDKGFYTEAFF.

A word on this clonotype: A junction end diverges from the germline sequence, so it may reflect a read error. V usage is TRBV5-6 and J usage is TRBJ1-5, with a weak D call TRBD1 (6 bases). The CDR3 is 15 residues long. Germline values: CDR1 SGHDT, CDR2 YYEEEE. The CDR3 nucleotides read TGTACCAGCAGCTTGTATCACAGGGAGAGACAGCCCCAGCATTTT. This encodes CTSSLYHRERQPQHF.

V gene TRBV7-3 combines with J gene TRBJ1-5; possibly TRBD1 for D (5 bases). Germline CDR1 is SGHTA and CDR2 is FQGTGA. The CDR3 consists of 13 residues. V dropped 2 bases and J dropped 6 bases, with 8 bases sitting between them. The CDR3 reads CASSLDSFQPQHF. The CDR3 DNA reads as TGTGCCAGCAGCTTAGACAGTTTTCAGCCCCAGCATTTT.

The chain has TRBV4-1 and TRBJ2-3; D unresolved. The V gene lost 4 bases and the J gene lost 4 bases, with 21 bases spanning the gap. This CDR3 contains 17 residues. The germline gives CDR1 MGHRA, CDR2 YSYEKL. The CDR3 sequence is CASSPIQAYEYADTQYF. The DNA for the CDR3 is TGCGCCAGCAGCCCCATTCAGGCCTATGAGTATGCAGATACGCAGTATTTT.

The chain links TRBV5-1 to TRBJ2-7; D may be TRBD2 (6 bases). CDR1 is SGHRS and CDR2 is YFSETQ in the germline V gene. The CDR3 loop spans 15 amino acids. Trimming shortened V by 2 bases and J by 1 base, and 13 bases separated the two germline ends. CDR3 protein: CASSFIAERSYEQYF. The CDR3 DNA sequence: TGCGCCAGCAGCTTTATAGCGGAACGATCCTACGAGCAGTACTTC.

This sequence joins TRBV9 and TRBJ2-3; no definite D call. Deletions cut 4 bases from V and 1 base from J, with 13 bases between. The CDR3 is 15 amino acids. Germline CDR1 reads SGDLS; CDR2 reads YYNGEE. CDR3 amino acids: CASSPVSPGTDTQYF. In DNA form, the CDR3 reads TGTGCCAGCAGCCCCGTGAGCCCGGGCACAGATACGCAGTATTTT.

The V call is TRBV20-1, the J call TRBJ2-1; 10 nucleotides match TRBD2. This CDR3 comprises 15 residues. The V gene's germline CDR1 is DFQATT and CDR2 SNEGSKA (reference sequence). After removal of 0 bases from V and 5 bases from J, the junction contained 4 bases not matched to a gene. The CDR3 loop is CSARDKRGGDNEQFF. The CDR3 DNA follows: TGCAGTGCTAGAGATAAGCGGGGGGGCGACAATGAGCAGTTCTTC.

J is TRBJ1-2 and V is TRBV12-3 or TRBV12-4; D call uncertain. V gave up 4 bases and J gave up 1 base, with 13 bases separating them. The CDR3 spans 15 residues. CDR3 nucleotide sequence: TGTGCCAGCAGTTACTCGGCCAGTCTTAACTATGGCTACACCTTC. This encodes CASSYSASLNYGYTF.

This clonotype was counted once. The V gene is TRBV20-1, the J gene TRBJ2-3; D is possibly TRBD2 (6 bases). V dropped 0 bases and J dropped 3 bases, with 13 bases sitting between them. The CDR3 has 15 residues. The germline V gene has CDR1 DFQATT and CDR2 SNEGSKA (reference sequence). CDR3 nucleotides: TGCAGTGCTAGAGATCGGGCGGGATGGACAGATACGCAGTATTTT. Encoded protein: CSARDRAGWTDTQYF.

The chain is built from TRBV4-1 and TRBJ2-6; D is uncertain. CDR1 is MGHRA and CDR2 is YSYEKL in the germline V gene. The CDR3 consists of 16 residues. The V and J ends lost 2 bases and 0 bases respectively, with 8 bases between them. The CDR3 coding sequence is TGCGCCAGCAGCCAAACCGACGGCTCTGGGGCCAACGTCCTGACTTTC. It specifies CASSQTDGSGANVLTF.

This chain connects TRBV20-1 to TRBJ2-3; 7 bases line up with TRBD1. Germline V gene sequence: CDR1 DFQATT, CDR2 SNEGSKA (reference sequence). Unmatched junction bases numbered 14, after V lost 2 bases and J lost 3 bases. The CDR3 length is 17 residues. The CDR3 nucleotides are TGCAGTGCTAGAAGGGGGCCGGGAAACACCGGGACAGATACGCAGTATTTT. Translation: CSARRGPGNTGTDTQYF.

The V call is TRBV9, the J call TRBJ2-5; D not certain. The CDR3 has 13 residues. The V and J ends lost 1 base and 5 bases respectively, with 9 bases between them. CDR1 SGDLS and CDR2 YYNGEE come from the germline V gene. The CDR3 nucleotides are TGTGCCAGCAGCGTAAATGATCTTGAGACCCAGTACTTC. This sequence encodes CASSVNDLETQYF. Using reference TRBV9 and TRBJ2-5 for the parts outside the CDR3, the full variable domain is DSGVTQTPKHLITATGQRVTLRCSPRSGDLSVYWYQQSLDQGLQFLIQYYNGEERAKGNILERFSAQQFPDLHSELNLSSLELGDSALYFCASSVNDLETQYFGPGTRLLVL.

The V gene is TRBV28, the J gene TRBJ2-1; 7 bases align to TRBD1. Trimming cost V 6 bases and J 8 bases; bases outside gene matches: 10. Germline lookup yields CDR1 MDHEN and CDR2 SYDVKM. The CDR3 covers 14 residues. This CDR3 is CASRGTAGDHEQFF. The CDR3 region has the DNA TGTGCCAGCAGGGGGACAGCTGGTGATCATGAGCAGTTCTTC.

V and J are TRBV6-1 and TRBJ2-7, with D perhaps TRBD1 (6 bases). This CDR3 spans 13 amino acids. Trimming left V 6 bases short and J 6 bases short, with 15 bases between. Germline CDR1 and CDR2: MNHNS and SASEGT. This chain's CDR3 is CASSRDRLSEQYF. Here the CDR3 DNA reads TGTGCCAGCAGCCGAGACAGGTTGTCCGAGCAGTACTTC.

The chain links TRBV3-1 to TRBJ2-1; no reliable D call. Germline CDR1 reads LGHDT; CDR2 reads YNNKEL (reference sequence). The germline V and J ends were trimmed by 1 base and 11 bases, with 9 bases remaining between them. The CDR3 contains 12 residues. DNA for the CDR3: TGTGCCAGCAGCCAAGTTTCTCTACAGCAGTTCTTC. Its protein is CASSQVSLQQFF.

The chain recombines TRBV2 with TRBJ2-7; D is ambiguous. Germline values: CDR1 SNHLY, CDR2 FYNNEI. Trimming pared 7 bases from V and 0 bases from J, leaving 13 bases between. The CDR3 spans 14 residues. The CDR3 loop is CASIARPFSYEQYF. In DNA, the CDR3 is TGTGCCAGCATTGCGCGGCCGTTCTCCTACGAGCAGTACTTC.

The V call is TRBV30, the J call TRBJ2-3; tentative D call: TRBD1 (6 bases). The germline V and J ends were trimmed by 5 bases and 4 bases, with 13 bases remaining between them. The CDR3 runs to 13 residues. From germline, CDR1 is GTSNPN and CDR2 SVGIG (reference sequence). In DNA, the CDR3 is TGTGCCTGGCAGGGTTCAGGGGCAGATACGCAGTATTTT. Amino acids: CAWQGSGADTQYF.

CDR3 bases: TGTGCCAGCAGCCAATCTCTAGCAGATAACAATGAGCAGTTCTTC. It is translated as CASSQSLADNNEQFF. The chain couples TRBV4-2 to TRBJ2-1, with D possibly TRBD2 on 5 matching bases. Germline-derived CDR1 and CDR2 are LGHNA and YNFKEQ. Between the trimmed V and J ends, which lost 2 bases and 5 bases, there was a span of 13 bases. The CDR3 is 15 amino acids.